A single sample gave rise to the 25 T cell receptor beta chains below, sequenced in a study of cytotoxic CD8 clonotypes in ibrutinib-treated CLL. Here immunoSEQ multiplex PCR was the method, and the copy in TCRdb shows in-frame clones only, minus some. Found here are hundreds of thousands of clones, 70% of them singletons; the top ten hold 15%. The source was PBMCs, collected after 24 months of ibrutinib treatment. The receptor set was obtained from a human donor with chronic lymphocytic leukemia.

The chain employs TRBV19 and TRBJ2-1; TRBD2 agrees at 9 bases. CDR3 length: 16 residues. The ends lost 8 bases at V and 8 bases at J; junction bases unmatched: 16. Germline CDR1 LNHDA, CDR2 SQIVND (reference sequence). In nucleotides, the CDR3 is TGTGCCAGTCTAAAATCTCTTAGCGGGAGAGAGGATGAGCAGTTCTTC. Its protein product is CASLKSLSGREDEQFF. The variable domain in full, with the rest retrieved from reference TRBV19 and TRBJ2-1, is DGGITQSPKYLFRKEGQNVTLSCEQNLNHDAMYWYRQDPGQGLRLIYYSQIVNDFQKGDIAEGYSVSREKKESFPLTVTSAQKNPTAFYLCASLKSLSGREDEQFFGPGTRLTVL.

The chain carries TRBV28 and TRBJ2-2; D possibly corresponds to TRBD2 (5 bases). CDR3 length: 13 amino acids. The germline V gene has CDR1 MDHEN and CDR2 SYDVKM. The CDR3 DNA reads as TGTGTATGCCTAGCCGTTAACACCGGGGAGCTGTTTTTT. Protein: CVCLAVNTGELFF. Full variable domain (remainder filled in from reference TRBV28 and TRBJ2-2): DVKVTQSSRYLVKRTGEKVFLECVQDMDHENMFWYRQDPGLGLRLIYFSYDVKMKEKGDIPEGYSVSREKKERFSLILESASTNQTSMYLCVCLAVNTGELFFGEGSRLTVL.

This clone was counted between two and nine times. V and J are TRBV27 and TRBJ2-7, with 11 bases aligning to TRBD2. V lost 1 base and J lost 5; bases outside the gene matches: 7. CDR1 is MNHEY and CDR2 is SMNVEV in the germline V gene (reference sequence). CDR3 size: 16 residues. CDR3 coding DNA: TGTGCCAGCAGTTTATACTGGACTAGCGGGTTGCACGAGCAGTACTTC. Encoded protein: CASSLYWTSGLHEQYF.

This chain uses TRBV4-2 with TRBJ2-3; D gene uncertain. The V gene's germline CDR1 is LGHNA and CDR2 YNFKEQ. Trimming removed 9 bases from V and 1 base from J, with 5 bases in between. CDR3 size: 11 residues. The CDR3: CASARTDTQYF. CDR3 nucleotide sequence: TGTGCCAGTGCACGCACAGATACGCAGTATTTT.

The CDR3 DNA follows: TGTGCCAGCAGCTTAAGGGGGGTTGGGACTAGTTTACCCAATGAGCAGTTCTTC. It encodes CASSLRGVGTSLPNEQFF. The chain combines TRBV11-3 with TRBJ2-1; 8 bases are shared with TRBD2. The V and J ends lost 2 bases and 6 bases, in that order; junction bases with no gene match: 15. Germline assignment: CDR1 SGHNT and CDR2 YENEEA. The CDR3 has 18 residues. Together with reference TRBV11-3 and TRBJ2-1, the CDR3 gives the full variable domain: EAGVVQSPRYKIIEKKQPVAFWCNPISGHNTLYWYLQNLGQGPELLIRYENEEAVDDSQLPKDRFSAERLKGVDSTLKIQPAELGDSAVYLCASSLRGVGTSLPNEQFFGPGTRLTVL.

The rearrangement uses TRBV7-3 and TRBJ2-1, with 9 positions matching TRBD2. Germline CDR1 reads SGHTA; CDR2 reads FQGTGA. The CDR3 contains 15 residues. The J segment lost 3 bases and the V segment lost 4 bases, leaving 4 bases of the junction unmatched. CDR3 residues: CASSWGLADYNEQFF. CDR3 coding DNA: TGTGCCAGCAGCTGGGGACTAGCCGACTACAATGAGCAGTTCTTC.

The V gene is TRBV21-1, the J gene TRBJ1-2. TRBV21-1 represents a pseudogene. The CDR3 extends over 9 amino acids. In DNA, the CDR3 is TGTGCCAGCAGGAAGGGCTACACCTTC. It yields the protein CASRKGYTF.

This clone was counted only a few times. The rearrangement joins TRBV29-1 to TRBJ2-2; weak D call: TRBD2 (6 bases). Trimming took off 4 bases at V and 1 base at J, with 13 bases between the two ends. The CDR3 length is 15 residues. Germline V gene data show CDR1 as SQVTM and CDR2 as ANQGSEA. The CDR3 DNA is TGCAGCGTTGCCGGGAGTCAGGGGAACACCGGGGAGCTGTTTTTT. It encodes CSVAGSQGNTGELFF.

V is TRBV7-3 and J is TRBJ2-2; no clear D gene. The CDR3 sequence is 12 residues long. CDR1 SGHTA and CDR2 FQGTGA come from the germline V gene. V was pared by 5 bases and J by 7 bases, with 8 bases between. The CDR3 is CASSLPGGELFF. The CDR3 nucleotides are TGTGCCAGCAGCCTACCCGGCGGGGAGCTGTTTTTT.

This clone came up once. The chain links TRBV6-1 to TRBJ1-5, with 8 bases lining up with TRBD1. With 2 bases clipped from V and 4 bases from J, the junction kept 4 bases outside the gene matches. CDR1 MNHNS and CDR2 SASEGT come from the germline V gene. There are 15 residues in the CDR3. The CDR3 reads CASSEQGAGNQPQHF. The CDR3 DNA reads TGTGCCAGCAGTGAACAGGGGGCTGGAAATCAGCCCCAGCATTTT.

The chain employs TRBV18 and TRBJ2-7, with 7 bases aligning to TRBD2. V lost 6 bases to trimming and J lost 4 bases; unmatched junction nucleotides: 6. The CDR3 contains 13 residues. Looked up from germline, CDR1 is KGHSH and CDR2 is LQKENI. In DNA, the CDR3 is TGTGCCAGCTCCCTACAAGCGGGATACGAGCAGTACTTC. Protein sequence: CASSLQAGYEQYF.

The chain employs TRBV7-8 and TRBJ1-5; no clear D gene. The CDR3 extends over 15 amino acids. Germline CDR1 and CDR2: SGHVS and FQNEAQ. The V end was cut by 5 bases, the J end by 2 bases, with 13 bases between. The CDR3 region has the DNA TGTGCCAGCAGCCTAGAAGGACGGGGCAATCAGCCCCAGCATTTT. Amino acid sequence: CASSLEGRGNQPQHF.

The rearrangement uses TRBV7-2 and TRBJ1-2; D is undetermined. Trimming cost V 0 bases and J 8 bases, with 13 bases left between them. Germline CDR1 and CDR2: SGHTA and FQGNSA. This CDR3 spans 14 amino acids. The CDR3 loop reads CASSLAWEAAGYTF. The CDR3 DNA reads as TGTGCCAGCAGCTTAGCATGGGAAGCGGCAGGCTACACCTTC.

The genes are TRBV6-5 and TRBJ2-1; 7 bases agree with TRBD2. The germline V gene has CDR1 MNHEY and CDR2 SVGAGI. J gave up 3 bases and V 6 bases, and 2 bases lay outside the gene matches. This CDR3 region has 13 residues. The CDR3 reads CASRERGYNEQFF. The CDR3 DNA reads as TGTGCCAGCAGGGAGCGGGGCTACAATGAGCAGTTCTTC.

V gene TRBV10-1 combines with J gene TRBJ1-1; D remains unclear. The CDR3 sequence is 19 residues long. With 0 bases removed from V and 0 bases from J, the gap between germline ends came to 20 bases. CDR1 is WNHNN, CDR2 SYGVQD, per germline (reference sequence). The DNA for the CDR3 is TGCGCCAGCAGTGAGTCGAGGCAAAGGTCCTCTCCAATGAACACTGAAGCTTTCTTT. Residues: CASSESRQRSSPMNTEAFF.

The chain links TRBV7-9 to TRBJ1-2, with no clear D. The CDR3 length is 12 residues. V dropped 4 bases and J dropped 2 bases, with 5 bases sitting between them. The germline V gene encodes CDR1 SEHNR and CDR2 FQNEAQ (reference sequence). CDR3 protein: CASSSSNYGYTF. CDR3 nucleotides: TGTGCCAGCAGCTCGTCAAACTATGGCTACACCTTC.

This clone was recorded a few times. The chain links TRBV5-1 to TRBJ2-5, with D perhaps TRBD1 (7 bases). The V gene lost 3 bases and the J gene lost 3 bases, with 15 bases spanning the gap. The CDR3 consists of 15 residues. CDR1 is SGHRS and CDR2 is YFSETQ in the germline V gene. CDR3 residues: CASSSNQGGEETQYF. DNA of the CDR3: TGCGCCAGCAGCTCCAACCAGGGGGGAGAAGAGACCCAGTACTTC.

The chain carries TRBV27 and TRBJ1-1; possibly TRBD1 for D (5 bases). The V gene's germline CDR1 is MNHEY and CDR2 SMNVEV (reference sequence). Trimming pared 0 bases from V and 4 bases from J, leaving 9 bases between. The CDR3 totals 14 residues. The DNA for the CDR3 is TGTGCCAGCAGTTTATCGGGGCCTAGCACTGAAGCTTTCTTT. It translates to CASSLSGPSTEAFF.

The gene calls are TRBV15 and TRBJ2-3, with no clear D. The V end was cut by 0 bases, the J end by 2 bases, with 12 bases between. There are 16 residues in the CDR3. Germline-derived CDR1 and CDR2 are LNHNV and YYDKDF (reference sequence). The CDR3 sequence: CATSRDETYITDTQYF. The CDR3 region has the DNA TGTGCCACCAGCAGAGATGAGACCTATATCACAGATACGCAGTATTTT.

The chain recombines TRBV27 with TRBJ2-1; weak D call: TRBD1 (5 bases). The CDR3 length is 12 residues. The V end lost 3 bases, the J end lost 10 bases, and 10 bases lay between the germline ends. Per the germline V gene, CDR1 is MNHEY and CDR2 is SMNVEV (reference sequence). CDR3 bases: TGTGCCAGCAGTTTCCGAGACAGAGAGCAGTTCTTC. Its protein product is CASSFRDREQFF.

J is TRBJ1-2 and V is TRBV28; the match to TRBD1 covers 7 bases. The V segment lost 7 bases and the J segment 4 bases; nucleotides outside the gene matches: 6. Germline assignment: CDR1 MDHEN and CDR2 SYDVKM. The CDR3 is 13 amino acids. This CDR3 reads CASTPGGGYGYTF. DNA for the CDR3: TGTGCCAGCACCCCAGGGGGAGGCTATGGCTACACCTTC.

In its sample, this clone was seen once. The rearrangement links TRBV21-1 to TRBJ2-6; TRBD1 reflects the table's D call only, with no check against the DNA. TRBV21-1 is listed as a pseudogene. The CDR3 spans 15 residues. DNA of the CDR3: TGTGCCAGCAGCAAAGGGGGGCTCGGGGCCAACGTCCTGACTTTC. This codes for CASSKGGLGANVLTF.

The rearrangement joins TRBV19 to TRBJ2-7, with D tentatively TRBD2 (5 bases). Trimming cost V 5 bases and J 6 bases, with 11 bases left between them. Germline loops: CDR1 LNHDA, CDR2 SQIVND (reference sequence). This CDR3 is 12 amino acids long. The CDR3 coding sequence is TGTGCCAGTAGTTGGAAACTAGGCGAGCAGTACTTC. As protein: CASSWKLGEQYF.

The V and J genes are TRBV7-2 and TRBJ1-1; D is undetermined. With 5 bases removed from V and 0 bases from J, the gap between germline ends came to 19 bases. CDR3 length equals 17 residues. Germline loops: CDR1 SGHTA, CDR2 FQGNSA. The CDR3 loop reads CASSLRGLGSMNTEAFF. The CDR3 DNA sequence: TGTGCCAGCAGCCTAAGAGGACTGGGCAGCATGAACACTGAAGCTTTCTTT.

The V call is TRBV25-1, the J call TRBJ1-1, with D possibly matching TRBD1 (5 bases). CDR3 length: 13 residues. Germline CDR1 is MGHDK and CDR2 is SYGVNS. The V end lost 7 bases, the J end lost 1 base, and 10 bases lay between the germline ends. The CDR3 is CASKDRENTEAFF. CDR3 sequence (DNA): TGTGCCAGCAAAGACAGAGAGAACACTGAAGCTTTCTTT.